The 14 T cell receptor beta chains below all came from one sample that was sequenced in a study of blood T cell repertoires in COVID-19 (TCRdb year 2020). Receptors were amplified or captured by the immunoSEQ multiplex PCR assay. The table was pulled from immuneACCESS by TCRdb, which kept in-frame rearrangements only. Such tables lose some clones; where checked, under half of the loss comes from unresolved V genes, and the rest has no known cause. The sample includes approximately 210,000 clones, with approximately 82% observed a single time. The top ten clonotypes cover less than 4% of the sample. Material: peripheral blood. The receptors here all came from a woman older than 75 with acute or convalescent COVID-19.

The V gene is TRBV7-2, the J gene TRBJ1-2; no firm D call. The CDR3 sequence is 15 residues long. V lost 5 bases and J 5 bases, leaving 18 bases between the germline ends. Germline loops: CDR1 SGHTA, CDR2 FQGNSA. CDR3 loop: CASSLTTQFGYGYTF. In DNA, the CDR3 is TGTGCCAGCAGCCTTACTACGCAGTTTGGATATGGCTACACCTTC. Full variable domain (remainder filled in from reference TRBV7-2 and TRBJ1-2): GAGVSQSPSNKVTEKGKDVELRCDPISGHTALYWYRQSLGQGLEFLIYFQGNSAPDKSGLPSDRFSAERTGGSVSTLTIQRTQQEDSAVYLCASSLTTQFGYGYTFGSGTRLTVV.

This chain connects TRBV9 to TRBJ1-3; 7 nucleotides match TRBD1. This CDR3 spans 15 amino acids. Losses at the gene ends were 4 bases for V and 3 bases for J; bases not matched to a gene: 7. The germline CDR1 and CDR2 sequences are SGDLS and YYNGEE. CDR3 DNA: TGTGCCAGCAGCTTAAAGGGGGCGAATGGAAACACCATATATTTT. Translated, it gives CASSLKGANGNTIYF.

The chain joins TRBV5-1 to TRBJ1-6; 12 nucleotides agree with TRBD1. This CDR3 contains 16 residues. The junction had 4 bases not matched to a gene; V was cut back by 3 bases and J by 6 bases. In germline, CDR1 is SGHRS, CDR2 YFSETQ. Here the CDR3 reads CASSSGQGARNSPLHF. The CDR3 bases are TGCGCCAGCAGCTCGGGACAGGGGGCGCGTAATTCACCCCTCCACTTT. Drawing the rest from reference TRBV5-1 and TRBJ1-6, the complete variable domain is KAGVTQTPRYLIKTRGQQVTLSCSPISGHRSVSWYQQTPGQGLQFLFEYFSETQRNKGNFPGRFSGRQFSNSRSEMNVSTLELGDSALYLCASSSGQGARNSPLHFGNGTRLTVT.

The CDR3 bases are TGTGCCAGCAGTTACTCCCGGACTATTCAATTCAATGAGCAGTTCTTC. It yields the protein CASSYSRTIQFNEQFF. The chain couples TRBV6-2 or TRBV6-3 to TRBJ2-1, with a possible D match to TRBD2 (6 bases). V was clipped by 0 bases and J by 6 bases, with 15 bases between them. This CDR3 is 16 amino acids long. The germline V gene encodes CDR1 MNHEY and CDR2 SVGEGT.

The rearrangement joins TRBV10-3 to TRBJ1-1; TRBD1 matches at 12 bases. Germline V lookup: CDR1 ENHRY, CDR2 SYGVKD. The CDR3 runs 15 residues. Trimming at V came to 10 bases and at J to 1 base, leaving 7 bases not matched to a gene. The CDR3 nucleotides are TGTGCCACCGGGACAGGGGGCGCAGAGAACACTGAAGCTTTCTTT. Amino acid sequence: CATGTGGAENTEAFF.

The chain combines TRBV7-2 with TRBJ2-3; 10 bases align to TRBD1. CDR1 and CDR2 (germline): SGHTA, FQGNSA. The CDR3 consists of 14 residues. V shed 7 bases and J 3 bases; nucleotides not matched to a gene: 4. In DNA, the CDR3 is TGTGCCAGCACGGGGACAGGGGTTACAGATACGCAGTATTTT. Its translation: CASTGTGVTDTQYF.

The chain employs TRBV4-3 and TRBJ2-6; D is unclear. Looked up from germline, CDR1 is LGHNA and CDR2 is YSLEER. This CDR3 is built from 16 residues. Trimming pared 3 bases from V and 1 base from J, leaving 10 bases between. CDR3 sequence (DNA): TGCGCCAGCAGCCAGTCCCCCCCTTCTGGGGCCAACGTCCTGACTTTC. Its translation: CASSQSPPSGANVLTF.

The rearrangement joins TRBV4-1 to TRBJ1-2, with 7 bases matching TRBD1. CDR3 size: 17 residues. J gave up 1 base and V 2 bases, and 10 bases lay outside the gene matches. Germline assignment: CDR1 MGHRA and CDR2 YSYEKL. This chain's CDR3 is CASSQPTLTGNNYGYTF. CDR3 in DNA: TGCGCCAGCAGCCAACCCACTCTGACAGGGAATAACTATGGCTACACCTTC.

The rearrangement uses TRBV20-1 and TRBJ1-2, with 10 bases fitting TRBD1. The CDR3 covers 15 residues. Germline V gene lookup returns CDR1 DFQATT and CDR2 SNEGSKA (reference sequence). J gave up 5 bases and V 3 bases, and 9 bases lay outside the gene matches. The CDR3 sequence: CSASDPDRGKYGYTF. The CDR3 nucleotides are TGCAGTGCTAGTGACCCGGACAGGGGGAAATATGGCTACACCTTC.

This clone was counted only a few times. This chain links TRBV5-1 with TRBJ2-2, with D tentatively TRBD2 (5 bases). V lost 4 bases and J lost 1, with 11 bases in between. The CDR3 extends over 15 amino acids. Germline V lookup: CDR1 SGHRS, CDR2 YFSETQ. The chain's CDR3 is CASSLPSGNTGELFF. As DNA, the CDR3 is TGCGCCAGCAGCCTCCCCAGCGGGAACACCGGGGAGCTGTTTTTT. The whole variable domain, remainder taken from reference TRBV5-1 and TRBJ2-2, is KAGVTQTPRYLIKTRGQQVTLSCSPISGHRSVSWYQQTPGQGLQFLFEYFSETQRNKGNFPGRFSGRQFSNSRSEMNVSTLELGDSALYLCASSLPSGNTGELFFGEGSRLTVL.

The chain recombines TRBV7-8 with TRBJ2-1, with TRBD1 matching over 10 bases. CDR1 is SGHVS and CDR2 is FQNEAQ in the germline V gene. The CDR3 runs to 15 residues. The trim removed 2 bases at V and 5 bases at J, leaving 3 bases unmatched. The DNA for the CDR3 is TGTGCCAGCAGCTTAAGACAGGGGGCCCACAATGAGCAGTTCTTC. Protein product: CASSLRQGAHNEQFF.

The chain employs TRBV24-1 and TRBJ2-3, with a possible D match to TRBD2 (6 bases). The CDR3 runs to 15 residues. Germline CDR1 KGHDR, CDR2 SFDVKD. The V gene lost 2 bases and the J gene lost 0 bases, with 8 bases spanning the gap. This CDR3 is CATSDSGTSTDTQYF. The CDR3 DNA sequence: TGTGCCACCAGTGATTCCGGGACTAGCACAGATACGCAGTATTTT.

This clone has just one count. The chain uses TRBV24-1 and TRBJ2-1, with 8 bases identical to TRBD1. V dropped 4 bases and J dropped 6; count of bases not matched to a gene: 22. This CDR3 region has 20 residues. Germline CDR1 and CDR2: KGHDR and SFDVKD. The CDR3 DNA reads as TGTGCCACCAGTGACCGCCGGGACAGGAAATTAGGAGTAAAAGTCAATGAGCAGTTCTTC. Translating it yields CATSDRRDRKLGVKVNEQFF.

The rearrangement links TRBV18 to TRBJ1-2; D unresolved. The CDR3 totals 15 residues. V was cut by 3 bases and J by 3 bases, with 14 bases left in between. Germline assignment: CDR1 KGHSH and CDR2 LQKENI. CDR3 sequence (DNA): TGTGCCAGCTCACCTCCGAGAACAGCCTACTATGGCTACACCTTC. This translates into CASSPPRTAYYGYTF.